These 19 T cell receptor beta chains originate from one sample sequenced in a study of T cells after yellow fever vaccination. TCRdb fed the 5' RACE reads into MiXCR, producing one record per CDR3 protein. This sample has around 340,000 distinct CDR3 sequences, with approximately 12% found just once. The specimen was CD4+ T cells sorted from PBMCs, collected 15 days after the yellow fever booster vaccination. These receptors all come from a man aged 18 to 29 who received the YFV17D yellow fever vaccine.

This clonotype was observed a handful of times. This chain joins TRBV12-3 or TRBV12-4 and TRBJ1-2; D remains ambiguous. This CDR3 comprises 13 residues. Trimming removed 6 bases from V and 1 base from J, with 9 bases in between. CDR3 residues: CASRQTLNYGYTF. The DNA of the CDR3 is TGTGCCAGCAGACAGACCCTTAACTATGGCTACACCTTC.

This clonotype was seen many times. J is TRBJ2-1 and V is TRBV28; 8 bases align to TRBD2. The length of the CDR3 is 14 residues. CDR1 is MDHEN, CDR2 SYDVKM, per germline. Trimming at V came to 7 bases and at J to 4 bases, leaving 6 bases not matched to a gene. The CDR3 spells CASTSGGGYNEQFF. The CDR3 coding sequence is TGTGCCAGCACCTCCGGGGGGGGGTACAATGAGCAGTTCTTC.

The chain couples TRBV7-3 to TRBJ2-3, with 10 nucleotides matching TRBD1. The V gene's germline CDR1 is SGHTA and CDR2 FQGTGA. The CDR3 has 18 amino acids. Trimming at V came to 4 bases and at J to 3 bases, leaving 13 bases not matched to a gene. The CDR3 nucleotides are TGTGCCAGCAGCTCATCTTACCCGGGACAGGGGAGGACAGATACGCAGTATTTT. This encodes CASSSSYPGQGRTDTQYF.

V is TRBV12-5 and J is TRBJ2-2, with D possibly TRBD1 on 5 matching bases. Looked up from germline, CDR1 is LGHNT and CDR2 is FRNRAP. The ends were cut back, 0 bases at V and 6 bases at J, with 20 bases in the middle. CDR3 size: 18 residues. This chain's CDR3 is CASGLVLWGAVRSGELFF. CDR3 nucleotides: TGTGCTAGTGGTTTGGTACTCTGGGGCGCTGTCAGGTCCGGGGAGCTGTTTTTT.

The rearrangement joins TRBV20-1 to TRBJ1-2, with D unclear. V was pared by 1 base and J by 5 bases, with 8 bases between. The CDR3 has 12 amino acids. Germline assignment: CDR1 DFQATT and CDR2 SNEGSKA (reference sequence). The DNA of the CDR3 is TGCAGTGCTAGAGTTGACGAGTATGGCTACACCTTC. It yields the protein CSARVDEYGYTF.

This clonotype occurred once. This chain joins TRBV7-8 and TRBJ1-3; D is unresolved. V shed 1 base and J shed 5 bases, with 12 bases lying between them. The V gene's germline CDR1 is SGHVS and CDR2 FQNEAQ. The CDR3 covers 15 residues. The chain's CDR3 is CASSLVAGRRNTIYF. CDR3 nucleotides: TGTGCCAGCAGCTTAGTGGCTGGGAGGAGAAACACCATATATTTT.

This clonotype was seen repeatedly, ten times or more. V is TRBV4-3 and J is TRBJ1-1; TRBD1 matches 8 bases. Losses at the gene ends were 4 bases for V and 0 bases for J; bases not matched to a gene: 10. The CDR3 contains 17 residues. The V gene's germline CDR1 is LGHNA and CDR2 YSLEER. The CDR3 nucleotides read TGCGCCAGCAGCCGATCCCCGGGACAGGTCATGAACACTGAAGCTTTCTTT. Translating it yields CASSRSPGQVMNTEAFF.

This clonotype was counted at least ten times. The V and J genes are TRBV9 and TRBJ2-3; 10 bases map to TRBD2. The junction had 4 bases not matched to a gene; V was cut back by 5 bases and J by 1 base. The CDR3 loop spans 15 amino acids. Germline V gives CDR1 SGDLS, CDR2 YYNGEE. The CDR3 here is CASSTSGVGTDTQYF. CDR3 coding DNA: TGTGCCAGCAGTACTAGCGGGGTGGGCACAGATACGCAGTATTTT.

The sample holds a few counts of this clonotype. The V gene is TRBV27, the J gene TRBJ1-6, with a possible D match to TRBD1 (5 bases). This CDR3 spans 13 amino acids. V gave up 5 bases and J gave up 12 bases, with 14 bases separating them. Germline CDR1 reads MNHEY; CDR2 reads SMNVEV (reference sequence). CDR3 bases: TGTGCCAGCAGTCACACACAGGATTTACCCCTCCACTTT. This translates into CASSHTQDLPLHF.

This clonotype was detected only a few times. J is TRBJ2-2 and V is TRBV7-2; possible D gene TRBD2, 6 bases. The germline V gene encodes CDR1 SGHTA and CDR2 FQGNSA. The CDR3 extends over 16 amino acids. V lost 4 bases and J 4 bases, leaving 16 bases between the germline ends. DNA of the CDR3: TGTGCCAGCAGCTCGGGGACTTACGCGATCACCGGGGAGCTGTTTTTT. This translates into CASSSGTYAITGELFF.

V and J are TRBV3-1 and TRBJ1-6; D ambiguous. Trimming left V 3 bases short and J 8 bases short, with 14 bases between. This CDR3 has 15 residues. Per germline, CDR1 LGHDT and CDR2 YNNKEL (reference sequence). The CDR3 reads CASSHRTPWDSPLHF. CDR3 DNA: TGTGCCAGCAGCCATCGGACCCCGTGGGATTCACCCCTCCACTTT.

The chain carries TRBV6-5 and TRBJ2-5, with 8 bases lining up with TRBD2. The CDR3 contains 15 residues. CDR1 and CDR2 from the germline V gene are MNHEY and SVGAGI. Trimming at V came to 9 bases and at J to 2 bases, leaving 11 bases not matched to a gene. The CDR3 nucleotides are TGTGCCAGTAGTAGCGGGACCTATTCGCAAGAGACCCAGTACTTC. Translating it yields CASSSGTYSQETQYF.

The V and J genes are TRBV20-1 and TRBJ2-7; D gene ambiguous. This CDR3 contains 11 residues. From germline, CDR1 is DFQATT and CDR2 SNEGSKA (reference sequence). Trimming left V 0 bases short and J 3 bases short, with 3 bases between. The CDR3 here is CSAREVYEQYF. CDR3 DNA sequence: TGCAGTGCTAGAGAGGTCTACGAGCAGTACTTC.

This clonotype has only a few counts. The chain carries TRBV6-5 and TRBJ2-1, with a tentative D call TRBD2 (6 bases). The V and J ends lost 2 bases and 8 bases respectively, with 16 bases between them. Germline CDR1 is MNHEY and CDR2 is SVGAGI. The CDR3 totals 15 residues. The CDR3 spells CASSYPRGGGYEQFF. In DNA form, the CDR3 reads TGTGCCAGCAGTTACCCGCGGGGAGGAGGCTATGAGCAGTTCTTC.

The chain recombines TRBV5-1 with TRBJ2-5; D is tentatively TRBD1 or TRBD2 (5 bases each). This CDR3 region has 14 residues. V shed 6 bases and J shed 4 bases, with 16 bases lying between them. Germline assignment: CDR1 SGHRS and CDR2 YFSETQ. The CDR3 DNA reads TGCGCCAGCAAGACGGGCAGTGGGGGAGAGACCCAGTACTTC. Its protein product is CASKTGSGGETQYF.

The rearrangement joins TRBV20-1 to TRBJ1-1, with a weak D call TRBD1 (5 bases). V lost 5 bases to trimming and J lost 6 bases, with 13 bases between them. The germline V gene has CDR1 DFQATT and CDR2 SNEGSKA (reference sequence). The CDR3 extends over 12 amino acids. The CDR3 DNA follows: TGCAGTGCTGGGGGGTACTCCCCTGAAGCTTTCTTT. This codes for CSAGGYSPEAFF.

There are a few counts of this clonotype. The chain carries TRBV4-3 and TRBJ2-2; 9 bases align to TRBD1. The CDR3 sequence is 16 residues long. The germline V gene encodes CDR1 LGHNA and CDR2 YSLEER. V was pared by 2 bases and J by 1 base, with 2 bases of the junction left unmatched. CDR3 DNA sequence: TGCGCCAGCAGCCAATACAGGGGGCTGAACACCGGGGAGCTGTTTTTT. It is translated as CASSQYRGLNTGELFF.

This clonotype has at least ten counts. The chain couples TRBV20-1 to TRBJ2-5; no firm D call. CDR1 and CDR2 (germline): DFQATT, SNEGSKA (reference sequence). The CDR3 is made up of 13 amino acids. Trimming removed 4 bases at V and 8 bases at J, with 17 bases between. The CDR3 DNA is TGCAGTGCTACGAGCCCCCCTTTTGGTACCCAGTACTTC. This codes for CSATSPPFGTQYF.

This clonotype was seen only a few times. The chain joins TRBV6-1 to TRBJ2-3, with D possibly called TRBD1 or TRBD2 (5 bases each). CDR3 size: 12 residues. Trimming left V 10 bases short and J 4 bases short, with 12 bases between. Looked up from germline, CDR1 is MNHNS and CDR2 is SASEGT. The CDR3: CATSGTADTQYF. The DNA for the CDR3 is TGTGCCACTTCGGGGACCGCAGATACGCAGTATTTT.